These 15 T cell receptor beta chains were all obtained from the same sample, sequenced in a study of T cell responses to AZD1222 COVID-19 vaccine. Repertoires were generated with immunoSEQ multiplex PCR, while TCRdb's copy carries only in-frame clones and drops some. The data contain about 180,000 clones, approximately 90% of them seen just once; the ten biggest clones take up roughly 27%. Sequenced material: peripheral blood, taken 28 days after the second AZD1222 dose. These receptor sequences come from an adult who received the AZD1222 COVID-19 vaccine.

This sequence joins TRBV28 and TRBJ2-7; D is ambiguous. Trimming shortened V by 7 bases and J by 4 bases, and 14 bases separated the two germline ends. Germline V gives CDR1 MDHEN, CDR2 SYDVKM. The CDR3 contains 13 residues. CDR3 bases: TGTGCCAGCAAGGTGTCGGCGAGGTACGAGCAGTACTTC. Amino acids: CASKVSARYEQYF.

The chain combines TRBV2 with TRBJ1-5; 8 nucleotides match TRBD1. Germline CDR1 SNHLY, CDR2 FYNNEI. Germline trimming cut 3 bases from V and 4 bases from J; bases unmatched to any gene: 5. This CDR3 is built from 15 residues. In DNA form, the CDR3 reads TGTGCCAGCAGTGATCTGACAGGGGCTAATCAGCCCCAGCATTTT. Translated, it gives CASSDLTGANQPQHF.

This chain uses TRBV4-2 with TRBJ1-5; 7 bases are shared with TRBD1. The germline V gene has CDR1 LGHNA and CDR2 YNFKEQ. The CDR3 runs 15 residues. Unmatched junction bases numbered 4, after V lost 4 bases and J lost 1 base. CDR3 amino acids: CASSPRGQSNQPQHF. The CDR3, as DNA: TGTGCCAGCAGCCCTCGGGGACAGAGCAATCAGCCCCAGCATTTT.

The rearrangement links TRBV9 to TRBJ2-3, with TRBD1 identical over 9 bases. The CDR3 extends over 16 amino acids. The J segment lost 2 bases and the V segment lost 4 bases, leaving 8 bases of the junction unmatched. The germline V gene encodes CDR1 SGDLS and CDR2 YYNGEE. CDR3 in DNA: TGTGCCAGCAGCCCCCGACAGGGGGTCTCCACAGATACGCAGTATTTT. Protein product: CASSPRQGVSTDTQYF.

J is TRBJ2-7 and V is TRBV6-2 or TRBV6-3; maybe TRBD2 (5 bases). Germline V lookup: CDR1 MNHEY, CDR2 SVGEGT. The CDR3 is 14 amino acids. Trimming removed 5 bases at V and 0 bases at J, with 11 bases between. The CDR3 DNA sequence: TGTGCCAGCAGTCCGGGGTCTAGCTCCTACGAGCAGTACTTC. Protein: CASSPGSSSYEQYF.

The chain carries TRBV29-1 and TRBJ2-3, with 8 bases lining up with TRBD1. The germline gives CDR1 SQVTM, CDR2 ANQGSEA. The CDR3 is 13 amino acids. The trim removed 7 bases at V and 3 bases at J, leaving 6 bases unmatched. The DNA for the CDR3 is TGCAGCGGCCAGGGGGCGGGAACAGATACGCAGTATTTT. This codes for CSGQGAGTDTQYF.

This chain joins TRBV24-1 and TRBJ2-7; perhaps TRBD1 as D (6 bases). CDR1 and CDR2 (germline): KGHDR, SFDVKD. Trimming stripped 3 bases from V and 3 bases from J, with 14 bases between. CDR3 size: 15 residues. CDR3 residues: CATSDPRQVIYEQYF. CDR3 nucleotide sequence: TGTGCCACCAGTGATCCCAGACAGGTAATCTACGAGCAGTACTTC.

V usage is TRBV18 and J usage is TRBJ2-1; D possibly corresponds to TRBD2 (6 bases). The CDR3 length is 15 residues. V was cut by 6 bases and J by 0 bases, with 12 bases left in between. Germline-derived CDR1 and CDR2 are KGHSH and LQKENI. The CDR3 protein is CASSMEGSSYNEQFF. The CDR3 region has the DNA TGTGCCAGCTCCATGGAGGGAAGCTCCTACAATGAGCAGTTCTTC.

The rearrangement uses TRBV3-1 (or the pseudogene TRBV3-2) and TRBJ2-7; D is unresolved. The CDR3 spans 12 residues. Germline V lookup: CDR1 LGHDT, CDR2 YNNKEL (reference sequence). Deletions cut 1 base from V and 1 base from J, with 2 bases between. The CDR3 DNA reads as TGTGCCAGCAGCCAAGTTTCCTACGAGCAGTACTTC. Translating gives CASSQVSYEQYF.

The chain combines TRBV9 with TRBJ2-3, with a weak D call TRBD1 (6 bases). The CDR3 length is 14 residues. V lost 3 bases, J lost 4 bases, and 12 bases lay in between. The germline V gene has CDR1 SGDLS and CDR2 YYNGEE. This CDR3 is CASSGRTDPDTQYF. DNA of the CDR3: TGTGCCAGCAGCGGTCGGACAGATCCAGATACGCAGTATTTT.

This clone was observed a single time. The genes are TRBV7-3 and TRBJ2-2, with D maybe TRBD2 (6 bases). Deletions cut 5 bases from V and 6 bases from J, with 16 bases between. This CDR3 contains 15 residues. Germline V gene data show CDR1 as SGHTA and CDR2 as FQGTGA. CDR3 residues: CASSPQTSFPGELFF. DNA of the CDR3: TGTGCCAGCAGCCCACAGACTAGTTTTCCCGGGGAGCTGTTTTTT.

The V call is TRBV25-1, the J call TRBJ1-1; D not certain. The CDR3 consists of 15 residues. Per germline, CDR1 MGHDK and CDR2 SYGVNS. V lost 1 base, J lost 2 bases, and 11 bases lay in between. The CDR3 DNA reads TGTGCCAGCAGTGAATTGGCCAAGGCTAACACTGAAGCTTTCTTT. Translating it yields CASSELAKANTEAFF.

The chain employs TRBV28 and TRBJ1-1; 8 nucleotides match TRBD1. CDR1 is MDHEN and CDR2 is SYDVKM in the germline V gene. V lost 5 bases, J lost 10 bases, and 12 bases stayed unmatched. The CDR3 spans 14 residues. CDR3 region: CASSLSGQGRGAFF. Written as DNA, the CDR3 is TGTGCCAGCAGTCTTTCCGGACAGGGTAGAGGAGCTTTCTTT.

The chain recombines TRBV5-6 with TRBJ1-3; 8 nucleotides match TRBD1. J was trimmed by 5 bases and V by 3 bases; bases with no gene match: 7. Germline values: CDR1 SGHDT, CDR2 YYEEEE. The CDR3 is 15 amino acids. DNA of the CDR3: TGTGCCAGCAGCTCAAGGGGACAGGCCCGAAACACCATATATTTT. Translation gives CASSSRGQARNTIYF.

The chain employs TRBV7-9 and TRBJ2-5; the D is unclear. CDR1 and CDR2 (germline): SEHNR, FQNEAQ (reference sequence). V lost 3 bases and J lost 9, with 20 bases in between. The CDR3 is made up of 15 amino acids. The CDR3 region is CASSLEQPGPKAQYF. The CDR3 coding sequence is TGTGCCAGCAGCTTGGAACAGCCCGGGCCTAAGGCCCAGTACTTC.